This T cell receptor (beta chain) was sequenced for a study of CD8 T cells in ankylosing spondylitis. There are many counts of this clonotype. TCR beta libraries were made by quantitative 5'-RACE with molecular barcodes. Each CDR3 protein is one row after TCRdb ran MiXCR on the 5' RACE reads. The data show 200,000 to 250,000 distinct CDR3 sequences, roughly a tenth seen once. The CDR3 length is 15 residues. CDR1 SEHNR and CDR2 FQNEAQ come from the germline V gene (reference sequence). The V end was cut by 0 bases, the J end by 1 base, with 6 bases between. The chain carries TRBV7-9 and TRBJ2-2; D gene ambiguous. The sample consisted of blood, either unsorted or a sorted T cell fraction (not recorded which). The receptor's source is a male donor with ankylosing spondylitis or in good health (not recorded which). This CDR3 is CASSLAALNTGELFF. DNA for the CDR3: TGTGCCAGCAGCTTAGCGGCTCTGAACACCGGGGAGCTGTTTTTT.